Following are 22 T cell receptor beta chains from one sample sequenced in a study of long-term antiretroviral therapy in people with HIV. An immunoSEQ assay, version v3.0, was performed at survey level. Sequencing used immunoSEQ multiplex PCR; TCRdb keeps in-frame clones, though not all of them. The table lists about 35,000 clones, roughly 82% of them singletons, with around 12% in the top ten. This sample comprised unsorted PBMCs, obtained 0.3 years after starting antiretroviral therapy. These receptors all come from a man aged 18 to 30 with HIV.

This clone was recorded a few times. This chain links TRBV11-2 with TRBJ2-7, with unresolved D. V dropped 5 bases and J dropped 3 bases, with 5 bases sitting between them. CDR3 length: 11 amino acids. CDR1 and CDR2 from the germline V gene are SGHAT and FQNNGV. The CDR3 region has the DNA TGTGCCAGCAGCCATTACTACGAGCAGTACTTC. Its protein is CASSHYYEQYF.

The rearrangement links TRBV9 to TRBJ2-7, with D unclear. Looked up from germline, CDR1 is SGDLS and CDR2 is YYNGEE. This CDR3 spans 14 amino acids. The V gene lost 3 bases and the J gene lost 0 bases, with 10 bases spanning the gap. CDR3 sequence reads: CASSGSGPSYEQYF. The CDR3 DNA reads TGTGCCAGCAGCGGTTCGGGCCCCTCCTACGAGCAGTACTTC.

This chain links TRBV6-5 with TRBJ2-1; D may be TRBD1 (6 bases). The CDR3 is made up of 14 amino acids. V was shortened by 8 bases and J by 0 bases, with 11 bases between the two germline ends. In germline, CDR1 is MNHEY, CDR2 SVGAGI. The CDR3 DNA reads as TGTGCCAGCCCCCTGGACAGCTCCTACAATGAGCAGTTCTTC. This codes for CASPLDSSYNEQFF.

This clone was detected once. The chain employs TRBV6-1 and TRBJ2-3; D remains ambiguous. Germline assignment: CDR1 MNHNS and CDR2 SASEGT. V gave up 0 bases and J gave up 1 base, with 11 bases separating them. The CDR3 has 16 residues. CDR3 amino acids: CASSEALQTGTDTQYF. The CDR3 DNA follows: TGTGCCAGCAGTGAAGCGCTTCAGACCGGCACAGATACGCAGTATTTT.

The chain is built from TRBV29-1 and TRBJ2-1; D is perhaps TRBD2 (5 bases). The CDR3 consists of 13 residues. Germline V gives CDR1 SQVTM, CDR2 ANQGSEA. V was cut by 3 bases and J by 6 bases, with 12 bases left in between. The CDR3 loop is CSVDRRLGNEQFF. In nucleotides, the CDR3 is TGCAGCGTTGACAGGAGGCTCGGCAATGAGCAGTTCTTC.

The chain employs TRBV4-1 and TRBJ1-1, with D perhaps TRBD1 (6 bases). CDR3 size: 17 residues. Germline-derived CDR1 and CDR2 are MGHRA and YSYEKL. V lost 3 bases and J 0 bases, leaving 17 bases between the germline ends. CDR3 DNA sequence: TGCGCCAGCAGCCATGCCTGGGACACCGTTATGAACACTGAAGCTTTCTTT. Encoded protein: CASSHAWDTVMNTEAFF.

The J gene is TRBJ1-5, the V gene TRBV11-3; TRBD1 is a possible D gene (6 bases). Germline CDR1 and CDR2: SGHNT and YENEEA. Trimming took off 0 bases at V and 3 bases at J, with 15 bases between the two ends. The CDR3 totals 17 residues. This chain's CDR3 is CASSLEKVWTVNQPQHF. For the CDR3, the DNA is TGTGCCAGCAGCTTAGAGAAGGTGTGGACAGTCAATCAGCCCCAGCATTTT.

The chain recombines TRBV10-3 with TRBJ1-6, with D maybe TRBD1 (5 bases). CDR1 is ENHRY, CDR2 SYGVKD, per germline. V was trimmed by 5 bases and J by 11 bases, leaving 19 bases between them. CDR3 size: 15 residues. The CDR3 region has the DNA TGTGCCATCAGTCCTGCTCTCGGGACCCTCGCACCCCTCCACTTT. This encodes CAISPALGTLAPLHF.

The chain links TRBV6-4 to TRBJ1-2; possibly TRBD1 for D (6 bases). Trimming cost V 0 bases and J 7 bases, with 21 bases left between them. The CDR3 consists of 17 residues. Germline CDR1 is MRHNA and CDR2 is SNTAGT. The DNA for the CDR3 is TGTGCCAGCAGTGACTCGAGCGGGACACCTCTCGGGGGTGGCTACACCTTC. It translates to CASSDSSGTPLGGGYTF.

This chain connects TRBV30 to TRBJ2-7; D remains ambiguous. Germline V gene sequence: CDR1 GTSNPN, CDR2 SVGIG (reference sequence). V lost 2 bases and J lost 1, with 9 bases in between. The CDR3 length is 13 residues. CDR3 bases: TGTGCCTGGAGTCGGATAGGGTCCTACGAGCAGTACTTC. This gives the protein CAWSRIGSYEQYF.

In its sample, this clone was seen once. The V gene is TRBV2, the J gene TRBJ2-7; D uncertain. Germline loops: CDR1 SNHLY, CDR2 FYNNEI. The length of the CDR3 is 13 residues. V lost 4 bases and J lost 1, with 8 bases in between. For the CDR3, the DNA is TGTGCCAGCAGTGGGGCTGGTTCCTACGAGCAGTACTTC. Amino acids: CASSGAGSYEQYF.

The chain combines TRBV7-2 with TRBJ2-7; TRBD2 agrees at 14 bases. Germline values: CDR1 SGHTA, CDR2 FQGNSA. Unmatched junction bases numbered 15, after V lost 4 bases and J lost 7 bases. The CDR3 runs to 18 residues. CDR3 protein: CASSSALFGTSGSREQYF. The CDR3 DNA sequence: TGTGCCAGCAGCTCGGCCCTTTTCGGGACTAGCGGGAGTAGGGAGCAGTACTTC.

V and J are TRBV7-8 and TRBJ2-3; TRBD2 matches 10 bases. V shed 1 base, J shed 1 base, and the junction held 5 bases outside the gene matches. This CDR3 is built from 17 residues. Germline assignment: CDR1 SGHVS and CDR2 FQNEAQ. The CDR3: CASSLGQRGGRTDTQYF. The CDR3 DNA sequence: TGTGCCAGCAGCTTAGGTCAGCGGGGGGGCCGCACAGATACGCAGTATTTT.

V and J are TRBV28 and TRBJ1-2; 7 bases match TRBD1. This CDR3 has 15 amino acids. The J segment lost 3 bases and the V segment lost 2 bases, leaving 6 bases of the junction unmatched. CDR1 is MDHEN, CDR2 SYDVKM, per germline. In DNA, the CDR3 is TGTGCCAGCAGTTTAAGACAGGGCGAATACTATGGCTACACCTTC. Translating gives CASSLRQGEYYGYTF.

The chain joins TRBV30 to TRBJ2-1; tentatively, D is TRBD2 (5 bases). This CDR3 is built from 12 residues. The V gene's germline CDR1 is GTSNPN and CDR2 SVGIG (reference sequence). CDR3 protein: CAAGLAAFEQFF. Here the CDR3 DNA reads TGTGCTGCGGGTCTAGCCGCTTTTGAGCAGTTCTTC.

The chain couples TRBV6-6 to TRBJ1-4; no clear D. The germline V gene encodes CDR1 MNHNY and CDR2 SVGAGI (reference sequence). V was pared by 0 bases and J by 3 bases, with 11 bases between. The CDR3 runs to 16 residues. The CDR3 reads CASSYSFGGSNEKLFF. For the CDR3, the DNA is TGTGCCAGCAGTTACTCTTTTGGCGGATCTAATGAAAAACTGTTTTTT.

In regard to this clone: One end of the junction fails to match germline, which may point to a read error. The V and J genes are TRBV11-3 and TRBJ1-2, with a weak D call TRBD1 (5 bases). CDR1 is SGHNT and CDR2 is YENEEA in the germline V gene. This CDR3 region has 14 residues. In DNA, the CDR3 is TGTGCCAGCAGCGTAGAGACAGCGTCCTATGGCTACACCTTC. It codes for CASSVETASYGYTF.

This clone was seen a handful of times. The genes are TRBV5-4 and TRBJ1-2, with 7 nucleotides matching TRBD1. This CDR3 is built from 14 residues. CDR1 and CDR2 from the germline V gene are SGHNT and YYREEE (reference sequence). The ends lost 3 bases at V and 5 bases at J; junction bases unmatched: 7. The DNA of the CDR3 is TGTGCCAGCAGCTGGGGGACAGATCCTTATGGCTACACCTTC. It codes for CASSWGTDPYGYTF.

The V call is TRBV15, the J call TRBJ2-7, with TRBD2 identical over 10 bases. CDR1 and CDR2 (germline): LNHNV, YYDKDF (reference sequence). This CDR3 is built from 17 residues. V gave up 0 bases and J gave up 9 bases; unmatched junction bases: 14. The CDR3 reads CATSRDLASGREKGQYF. CDR3 nucleotides: TGTGCCACCAGCAGAGATCTGGCCAGCGGGAGGGAAAAAGGGCAGTACTTC.

The V gene is TRBV5-5, the J gene TRBJ2-1; 8 nucleotides agree with TRBD1. The V gene's germline CDR1 is SGHKS and CDR2 YYEKEE (reference sequence). The CDR3 contains 16 residues. After removal of 5 bases from V and 4 bases from J, the junction contained 11 bases not matched to a gene. The CDR3, as DNA: TGTGCCAGCAGACCTACAGGGGGAAGTCAGTACAATGAGCAGTTCTTC. This encodes CASRPTGGSQYNEQFF.

The chain uses TRBV7-8 and TRBJ2-7; 11 nucleotides align to TRBD1. Germline V gene data show CDR1 as SGHVS and CDR2 as FQNEAQ. V dropped 3 bases and J dropped 3; count of bases not matched to a gene: 7. The CDR3 contains 16 residues. CDR3 coding DNA: TGTGCCAGCAGCTTCCTATCCGGGACAGGGGGCTACGAGCAGTACTTC. It is translated as CASSFLSGTGGYEQYF.

The V call is TRBV7-9, the J call TRBJ2-7; D call uncertain. The CDR3 totals 12 residues. V was shortened by 0 bases and J by 5 bases, with 5 bases between the two germline ends. Germline V CDR1 and CDR2: SEHNR, FQNEAQ (reference sequence). The CDR3 DNA reads as TGTGCCAGCAGCTTAGCTCTCGACGAGCAGTACTTC. This encodes CASSLALDEQYF.